The 26 T cell receptor beta chains listed next were all sequenced from one sample in a study of blood T cell repertoires in COVID-19 (TCRdb year 2020). The receptor library was made with the immunoSEQ multiplex PCR assay. Held by TCRdb, this immuneACCESS table contains in-frame sequences only and omits some clones. Under half of the omission traces to an unresolved V gene where checked; the cause of the rest is unknown. Present in this sample are about 66,000 clones, approximately 88% of which were seen just once. The ten largest clones take up roughly 6.7% of the sample. The specimen was peripheral blood. The receptor set was obtained from a woman in her seventies with acute or convalescent COVID-19.

V and J are TRBV4-3 and TRBJ1-2, with D perhaps TRBD1 (5 bases). CDR3 size: 16 residues. CDR1 and CDR2 (germline): LGHNA, YSLEER. The germline V and J ends were trimmed by 0 bases and 4 bases, with 15 bases remaining between them. The CDR3 is CASSQDAVDRAYGYTF. The CDR3 DNA sequence: TGCGCCAGCAGCCAAGATGCGGTAGACAGAGCCTATGGCTACACCTTC.

The chain recombines TRBV18 with TRBJ2-1; 9 bases match TRBD1. V dropped 3 bases and J dropped 7; count of bases not matched to a gene: 10. This CDR3 has 16 residues. Germline V gene data show CDR1 as KGHSH and CDR2 as LQKENI. The CDR3 coding sequence is TGTGCCAGCTCACCCTCCGGACAGGGGAAGGGTAATGAGCAGTTCTTC. Protein: CASSPSGQGKGNEQFF.

Points on this clone: At the DNA level, this CDR3 is encoded by other sequences in the same sample as well. The genes are TRBV5-1 and TRBJ1-1; a weak D match, TRBD1 (5 bases). Germline CDR1 reads SGHRS; CDR2 reads YFSETQ. The V end was cut by 5 bases, the J end by 1 base, with 9 bases between. The CDR3 is 13 amino acids. DNA of the CDR3: TGCGCCAGCAGTTTCACAGGGAACACTGAAGCTTTCTTT. Its translation: CASSFTGNTEAFF.

The chain has TRBV15 and TRBJ2-5; tentative D call: TRBD2 (7 bases). V lost 1 base to trimming and J lost 5 bases, with 26 bases between them. This CDR3 has 19 amino acids. Germline CDR1 reads LNHNV; CDR2 reads YYDKDF (reference sequence). The CDR3 loop reads CATSRGTLAGAMGRETQYF. The CDR3 DNA is TGTGCCACCAGCAGAGGCACTCTCGCGGGGGCGATGGGTCGGGAGACCCAGTACTTC.

The chain combines TRBV6-4 with TRBJ1-5, with 7 nucleotides matching TRBD1. Unmatched junction bases numbered 7, after V lost 7 bases and J lost 1 base. CDR1 and CDR2 (germline): MRHNA, SNTAGT. The length of the CDR3 is 15 residues. The CDR3 sequence is CASKGDRPSNQPQHF. The CDR3 bases are TGTGCCAGCAAGGGGGACAGACCGAGCAATCAGCCCCAGCATTTT.

The chain uses TRBV6-1 and TRBJ2-7, with 9 bases lining up with TRBD1. In germline, CDR1 is MNHNS, CDR2 SASEGT. The CDR3 consists of 18 residues. V lost 4 bases to trimming and J lost 0 bases; unmatched junction nucleotides: 13. As DNA, the CDR3 is TGTGCCAGCAGTGCCCCTCCGGGACAGGGATGGGGCTCCTACGAGCAGTACTTC. It yields the protein CASSAPPGQGWGSYEQYF.

The J gene is TRBJ1-1, the V gene TRBV7-9, with 8 nucleotides matching TRBD1. Germline assignment: CDR1 SEHNR and CDR2 FQNEAQ (reference sequence). The CDR3 spans 13 residues. The trim removed 5 bases at V and 12 bases at J, leaving 11 bases unmatched. The CDR3 reads CASSPIRGQRSFF. The CDR3 coding sequence is TGTGCCAGCAGCCCTATCAGGGGGCAGCGGTCTTTCTTT. Complete variable domain (other parts from reference TRBV7-9 and TRBJ1-1): DTGVSQNPRHKITKRGQNVTFRCDPISEHNRLYWYRQTLGQGPEFLTYFQNEAQLEKSRLLSDRFSAERPKGSFSTLEIQRTEQGDSAMYLCASSPIRGQRSFFGQGTRLTVV.

The V and J genes are TRBV5-5 and TRBJ2-1, with 10 bases that match TRBD2. CDR3 size: 16 residues. The V segment lost 0 bases and the J segment 6 bases; nucleotides outside the gene matches: 6. Per germline, CDR1 SGHKS and CDR2 YYEKEE (reference sequence). The CDR3, as DNA: TGTGCCAGCAGCTTGGGAAGCGGGGGGGCCCTCAATGAGCAGTTCTTC. Its protein product is CASSLGSGGALNEQFF.

The chain combines TRBV3-1 (or the pseudogene TRBV3-2) with TRBJ1-5, with D perhaps TRBD1 (5 bases). Per germline, CDR1 LGHDT and CDR2 YNNKEL (reference sequence). This CDR3 contains 14 residues. Trimming removed 6 bases at V and 1 base at J, with 10 bases between. Here the CDR3 reads CASRRKGSNQPQHF. CDR3 nucleotide sequence: TGTGCCAGCAGAAGAAAGGGGAGCAATCAGCCCCAGCATTTT.

This clone was observed a few times. The V gene is TRBV3-1 (or the pseudogene TRBV3-2), the J gene TRBJ1-4; D remains unclear. Trimming stripped 1 base from V and 3 bases from J, with 9 bases between. There are 15 residues in the CDR3. Germline CDR1 and CDR2: LGHDT and YNNKEL (reference sequence). CDR3 DNA: TGTGCCAGCAGCCAAGGTGCAGCGGCTAATGAAAAACTGTTTTTT. It yields the protein CASSQGAAANEKLFF.

The genes are TRBV7-9 and TRBJ1-2; 7 bases match TRBD1. With 4 bases clipped from V and 3 bases from J, the junction kept 14 bases outside the gene matches. The CDR3 is 17 residues long. From germline, CDR1 is SEHNR and CDR2 FQNEAQ (reference sequence). The CDR3 region has the DNA TGTGCCAGCAGCTCCCCCGAAAGGGGGCCCCTTTACTATGGCTACACCTTC. Protein sequence: CASSSPERGPLYYGYTF.

The chain joins TRBV5-5 to TRBJ2-3, with TRBD2 matching over 7 bases. Germline V gene sequence: CDR1 SGHKS, CDR2 YYEKEE (reference sequence). J lost 4 bases, V lost 4 bases, and 12 bases had no gene match. This CDR3 is built from 16 residues. CDR3 loop: CASSPGRAGRSDTQYF. CDR3 coding DNA: TGTGCCAGCAGCCCTGGGAGAGCGGGACGCTCAGATACGCAGTATTTT.

The V gene is TRBV3-1 (or the pseudogene TRBV3-2), the J gene TRBJ1-1; 9 nucleotides match TRBD1. CDR3 length: 12 amino acids. Trimming took 6 bases from V and 6 from J; bases not matched to a gene: 2. Germline V CDR1 and CDR2: LGHDT, YNNKEL (reference sequence). CDR3 amino acids: CASRGTGSEAFF. Written as DNA, the CDR3 is TGTGCCAGCAGGGGGACAGGGTCTGAAGCTTTCTTT.

The rearrangement links TRBV7-9 to TRBJ1-3; D unclear. Trimming removed 4 bases at V and 0 bases at J, with 16 bases between. Germline assignment: CDR1 SEHNR and CDR2 FQNEAQ (reference sequence). This CDR3 region has 17 residues. CDR3 sequence reads: CASSSNASPYSGNTIYF. In DNA, the CDR3 is TGTGCCAGCAGCTCGAATGCTTCCCCCTACTCTGGAAACACCATATATTTT.

The genes are TRBV6-5 and TRBJ2-3; 11 bases agree with TRBD1. Germline V lookup: CDR1 MNHEY, CDR2 SVGAGI. V dropped 6 bases and J dropped 7; count of bases not matched to a gene: 9. The length of the CDR3 is 15 residues. CDR3 in DNA: TGTGCCAGCAGATCCGGGACAGGGGGATCGAATACGCAGTATTTT. Translating gives CASRSGTGGSNTQYF.

The V gene is TRBV19, the J gene TRBJ2-2; TRBD2 aligns across 12 bases. Germline CDR1 is LNHDA and CDR2 is SQIVND (reference sequence). V lost 7 bases and J lost 2; bases outside the gene matches: 5. The CDR3 runs to 16 residues. The CDR3 DNA reads TGTGCCAGTAACCGACTAGCGGGGGTTAACACCGGGGAGCTGTTTTTT. It is translated as CASNRLAGVNTGELFF.

This chain connects TRBV7-9 to TRBJ1-1; D not certain. The CDR3 totals 14 residues. Per the germline V gene, CDR1 is SEHNR and CDR2 is FQNEAQ (reference sequence). The ends were cut back, 0 bases at V and 1 base at J, with 6 bases in the middle. The CDR3 nucleotides read TGTGCCAGCAGCTTAGCGGCGGAGAACACTGAAGCTTTCTTT. Translated, it gives CASSLAAENTEAFF. Variable domain in full (rest from reference TRBV7-9 and TRBJ1-1): DTGVSQNPRHKITKRGQNVTFRCDPISEHNRLYWYRQTLGQGPEFLTYFQNEAQLEKSRLLSDRFSAERPKGSFSTLEIQRTEQGDSAMYLCASSLAAENTEAFFGQGTRLTVV.

V usage is TRBV7-2 and J usage is TRBJ1-1; D is unresolved. Germline V gives CDR1 SGHTA, CDR2 FQGNSA. The CDR3 contains 13 residues. V dropped 4 bases and J dropped 0 bases, with 6 bases sitting between them. CDR3 coding DNA: TGTGCCAGCAGCTCAGCCGTGAACACTGAAGCTTTCTTT. Protein sequence: CASSSAVNTEAFF. The complete variable domain, with remaining parts taken from reference TRBV7-2 and TRBJ1-1, reads GAGVSQSPSNKVTEKGKDVELRCDPISGHTALYWYRQSLGQGLEFLIYFQGNSAPDKSGLPSDRFSAERTGGSVSTLTIQRTQQEDSAVYLCASSSAVNTEAFFGQGTRLTVV.

V and J are TRBV7-9 and TRBJ2-5; 10 bases are a match to TRBD1. CDR1 is SEHNR and CDR2 is FQNEAQ in the germline V gene (reference sequence). There are 15 residues in the CDR3. The J segment lost 5 bases and the V segment lost 5 bases, leaving 8 bases of the junction unmatched. CDR3 loop: CASSTRDRGDETQYF. The CDR3 DNA reads TGTGCCAGCAGCACCCGGGACAGGGGAGACGAGACCCAGTACTTC.

The rearrangement joins TRBV18 to TRBJ1-1; D ambiguous. V lost 4 bases and J 4 bases, leaving 13 bases between the germline ends. CDR3 length: 14 amino acids. The V gene's germline CDR1 is KGHSH and CDR2 LQKENI. The CDR3 reads CASSQRDVATEAFF. The CDR3, as DNA: TGTGCCAGCTCACAGCGGGATGTTGCCACTGAAGCTTTCTTT. The whole variable domain, remainder taken from reference TRBV18 and TRBJ1-1, is NAGVMQNPRHLVRRRGQEARLRCSPMKGHSHVYWYRQLPEEGLKFMVYLQKENIIDESGMPKERFSAEFPKEGPSILRIQQVVRGDSAAYFCASSQRDVATEAFFGQGTRLTVV.

Only a few counts were recorded for this clone. The J gene is TRBJ1-5, the V gene TRBV7-2; TRBD1 agrees at 11 bases. J was trimmed by 6 bases and V by 5 bases; bases with no gene match: 6. Germline V gives CDR1 SGHTA, CDR2 FQGNSA. This CDR3 comprises 15 residues. This chain's CDR3 is CASSPGTGGSQPQHF. CDR3 DNA: TGTGCCAGCAGCCCGGGGACAGGGGGTAGTCAGCCCCAGCATTTT.

CDR3 amino acids: CASSRDRLDGYTF. The CDR3 DNA sequence: TGTGCCAGCAGCCGTGACAGGCTAGATGGCTACACCTTC. The V call is TRBV28, the J call TRBJ1-2, with D tentatively TRBD1 (6 bases). With 6 bases removed from V and 6 bases from J, the gap between germline ends came to 14 bases. This CDR3 has 13 residues. In germline, CDR1 is MDHEN, CDR2 SYDVKM.

The rearrangement links TRBV12-5 to TRBJ1-5; 7 bases line up with TRBD1. The CDR3 consists of 17 residues. The V gene's germline CDR1 is LGHNT and CDR2 FRNRAP. Trimming cost V 3 bases and J 3 bases; bases outside gene matches: 11. The CDR3 bases are TGTGCTAGTGGTTTCAGGGGGACGACTCTAGACAATCAGCCCCAGCATTTT. Translating gives CASGFRGTTLDNQPQHF.

This clone came up once. The chain recombines TRBV29-1 with TRBJ1-3, with D possibly TRBD1 on 6 matching bases. Germline V gives CDR1 SQVTM, CDR2 ANQGSEA. CDR3 size: 12 residues. V lost 4 bases and J 8 bases, leaving 12 bases between the germline ends. The CDR3 coding sequence is TGCAGCGTTGCTTCAGGGGCGGACACCATATATTTT. Amino acid sequence: CSVASGADTIYF.

The J gene is TRBJ2-5, the V gene TRBV6-5, with TRBD1 identical over 8 bases. This CDR3 is built from 14 residues. Germline CDR1 and CDR2: MNHEY and SVGAGI. V shed 5 bases, J shed 2 bases, and the junction held 4 bases outside the gene matches. The CDR3 loop is CASSPRDRQETQYF. The CDR3 DNA sequence: TGTGCCAGCAGTCCCCGGGACAGGCAAGAGACCCAGTACTTC.

The chain recombines TRBV6-5 with TRBJ1-2; weak D call: TRBD1 (5 bases). Trimming removed 2 bases from V and 3 bases from J, with 10 bases in between. CDR1 and CDR2 from the germline V gene are MNHEY and SVGAGI. The CDR3 runs 14 residues. CDR3 loop: CASSYSRVYYGYTF. CDR3 DNA: TGTGCCAGCAGTTACAGCAGGGTTTACTATGGCTACACCTTC.